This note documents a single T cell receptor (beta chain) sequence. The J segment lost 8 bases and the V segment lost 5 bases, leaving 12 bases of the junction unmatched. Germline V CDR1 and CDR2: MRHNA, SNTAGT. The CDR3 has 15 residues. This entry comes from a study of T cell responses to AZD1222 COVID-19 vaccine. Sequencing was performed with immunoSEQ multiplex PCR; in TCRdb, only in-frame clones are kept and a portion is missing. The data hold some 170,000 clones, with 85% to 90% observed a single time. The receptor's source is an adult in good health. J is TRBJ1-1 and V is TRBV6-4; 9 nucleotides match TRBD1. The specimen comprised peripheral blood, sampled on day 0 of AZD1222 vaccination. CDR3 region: CASSFSGTGRSEAFF. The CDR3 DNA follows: TGTGCCAGCAGTTTTTCCGGGACAGGGAGGTCCGAAGCTTTCTTT.